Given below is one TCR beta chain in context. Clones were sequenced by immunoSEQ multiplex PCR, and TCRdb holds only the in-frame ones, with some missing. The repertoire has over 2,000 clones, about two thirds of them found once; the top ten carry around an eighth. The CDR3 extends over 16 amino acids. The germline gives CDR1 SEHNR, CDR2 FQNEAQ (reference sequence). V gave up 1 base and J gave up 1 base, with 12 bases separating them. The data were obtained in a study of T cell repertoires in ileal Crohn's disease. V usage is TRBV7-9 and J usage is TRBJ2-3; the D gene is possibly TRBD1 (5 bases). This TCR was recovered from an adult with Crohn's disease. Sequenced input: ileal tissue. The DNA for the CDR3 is TGTGCCAGCAGCTTAGTAGGCAGGGTCGGCACAGATACGCAGTATTTT. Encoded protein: CASSLVGRVGTDTQYF.